This T cell receptor beta chain was identified in a study of cytomegalovirus exposure and HLA in healthy donors (TCRdb year 2017). Background for the entire study: The roughly 670 repertoires of the first cohort and the roughly 120 validation repertoires were produced on the same platform, according to a later analysis. A separate validation cohort of approximately 130 different subjects was used in addition to the approximately 700-subject first cohort. The study was designed to test whether signatures of past pathogen exposure could be identified by cataloging public T cell receptors. To predict cytomegalovirus infection status, the study combined high-throughput TCR immunosequencing, statistical association of individual TCRs with disease status, and machine learning.

The donors belonged to the validation cohort of over a hundred subjects, which was separate from the roughly 680-subject first cohort. Library construction relied on the immunoSEQ multiplex PCR assay. The authors' analysis ran thus. A statistical classification framework was developed to diagnose cytomegalovirus status using the catalog of TCR beta chain sequences. As stored in TCRdb, this immuneACCESS dataset retains in-frame rearrangements with V and J assigned. A fraction of the clones does not appear; measured against another copy, unresolved V genes explain less than half of the discrepancy, and the remainder lacks a known reason. The D gene and trimming were derived from the DNA, and the V and J assignments and clone size from that table. Here the sample has some 71,000 clones; less than 95% occur a single time. Roughly 1% of the sample is in the top ten clones. This clone was picked up one time. What this receptor recognizes is not known. No base quality values were provided; no much bigger clone lies one nucleotide off.

What the research found in general, with its limitations: A later analysis had no HLA typing for the validation cohort, so co-occurrence there was scored across all 110 or so repertoires. In the study, around 150 TCR beta chains were listed as associated with cytomegalovirus. A later analysis found that TCRs clustered in the first cohort also tended to co-occur in the 95 to 150 validation repertoires, with approximately 94% of cluster scores above 0. Three of the identified cytomegalovirus-associated TCR beta chains were confirmed in vitro to be specific for cytomegalovirus antigens. Across donors, most TCR sequences were observed very rarely, whereas some public TCRs were present in many individuals. Cytomegalovirus status was reported to be diagnosed by the classifier with high specificity and sensitivity in both the original and validation cohorts. The authors suggested that the approach could potentially be generalized to other disease states and immunological phenotypes.

V and J are trimmed by 5 bases and 4 bases, and the gene matches miss 10 bases of the junction. The CDR3 goes from the cysteine to the phenylalanine over 16 residues. The only DNA kept is the CDR3, 48 bases in frame from the first base. From the germline V gene (reference sequence), CDR1 is MNHEY and CDR2 is SMNVEV. This sequence originates from a young woman in good health and CMV-seronegative. The sequenced material came from PBMCs. The chain uses TRBV27 and TRBJ2-5, and 10 junctional nucleotides match TRBD1. The bases are TGTGCCAGCAGTCCCCGGACAGGGGGTATTGCAGAGACCCAGTACTTC. Translated, this gives CASSPRTGGIAETQYF.